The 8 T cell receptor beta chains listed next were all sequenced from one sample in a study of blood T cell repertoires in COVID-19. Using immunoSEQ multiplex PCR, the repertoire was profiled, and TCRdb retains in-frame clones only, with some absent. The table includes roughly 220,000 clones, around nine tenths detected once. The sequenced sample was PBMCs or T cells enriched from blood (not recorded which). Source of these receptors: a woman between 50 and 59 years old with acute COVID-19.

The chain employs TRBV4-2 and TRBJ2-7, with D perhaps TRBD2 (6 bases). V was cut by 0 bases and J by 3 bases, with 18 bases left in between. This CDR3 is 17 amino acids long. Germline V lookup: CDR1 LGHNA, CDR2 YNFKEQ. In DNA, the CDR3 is TGTGCCAGCAGCCAAGAGGCCGGGCTAGCGTCCCACTACGAGCAGTACTTC. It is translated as CASSQEAGLASHYEQYF.

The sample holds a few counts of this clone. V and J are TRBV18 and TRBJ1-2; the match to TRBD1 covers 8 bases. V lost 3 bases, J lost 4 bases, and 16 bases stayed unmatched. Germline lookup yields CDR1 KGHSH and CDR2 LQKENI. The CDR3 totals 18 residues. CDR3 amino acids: CASSPEDRDPNIGYGYTF. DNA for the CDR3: TGTGCCAGCTCACCGGAGGACAGGGACCCCAATATTGGCTATGGCTACACCTTC.

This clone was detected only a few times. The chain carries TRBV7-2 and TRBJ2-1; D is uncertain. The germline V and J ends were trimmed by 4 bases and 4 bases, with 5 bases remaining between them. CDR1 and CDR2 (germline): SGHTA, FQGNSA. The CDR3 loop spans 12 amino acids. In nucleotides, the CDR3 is TGTGCCAGCAGCTCCAGGTACAATGAGCAGTTCTTC. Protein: CASSSRYNEQFF.

CDR3 nucleotides: TGTGCCAGCTCACCACGCGAGATAATGAACACTGAAGCTTTCTTT. It is translated as CASSPREIMNTEAFF. The rearrangement joins TRBV18 to TRBJ1-1; D call uncertain. Germline V gives CDR1 KGHSH, CDR2 LQKENI. The CDR3 has 15 amino acids. The V end was cut by 1 base, the J end by 0 bases, with 9 bases between.

CDR3 bases: TGCGCCAGCAGAACGGGAGGGGGCGCGGTCGGCTACACCTTC. Residues: CASRTGGGAVGYTF. This rearrangement joins TRBV10-2 to TRBJ1-2; 7 bases are a match to TRBD1. The CDR3 contains 14 residues. Germline V gene sequence: CDR1 WSHSY, CDR2 SAAADI. V was clipped by 6 bases and J by 8 bases; unmatched bases: 12.

CDR3 coding DNA: TGCAGTGCTAGTTCGGCAGCCAGCGGATTAAAACTGTTTTTT. Its protein product is CSASSAASGLKLFF. The chain recombines TRBV20-1 with TRBJ1-4; D not resolved. The germline V gene encodes CDR1 DFQATT and CDR2 SNEGSKA (reference sequence). CDR3 length equals 14 residues. V shed 3 bases and J shed 10 bases, with 18 bases lying between them.

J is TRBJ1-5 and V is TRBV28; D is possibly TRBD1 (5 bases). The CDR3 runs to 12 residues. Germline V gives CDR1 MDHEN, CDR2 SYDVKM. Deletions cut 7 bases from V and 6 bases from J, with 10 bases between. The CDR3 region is CASTQGIQPQHF. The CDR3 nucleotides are TGTGCCAGCACCCAGGGTATTCAGCCCCAGCATTTT.

In nucleotides, the CDR3 is TGTGCCAGCAGTGACTCGCCAGGGGGTTACGAGCAGTACTTC. This translates into CASSDSPGGYEQYF. The rearrangement links TRBV6-4 to TRBJ2-7; 7 bases are shared with TRBD1. The germline CDR1 and CDR2 sequences are MRHNA and SNTAGT. The CDR3 runs to 14 residues. With V trimmed by 0 bases and J by 4 bases, 3 bases remained unmatched.